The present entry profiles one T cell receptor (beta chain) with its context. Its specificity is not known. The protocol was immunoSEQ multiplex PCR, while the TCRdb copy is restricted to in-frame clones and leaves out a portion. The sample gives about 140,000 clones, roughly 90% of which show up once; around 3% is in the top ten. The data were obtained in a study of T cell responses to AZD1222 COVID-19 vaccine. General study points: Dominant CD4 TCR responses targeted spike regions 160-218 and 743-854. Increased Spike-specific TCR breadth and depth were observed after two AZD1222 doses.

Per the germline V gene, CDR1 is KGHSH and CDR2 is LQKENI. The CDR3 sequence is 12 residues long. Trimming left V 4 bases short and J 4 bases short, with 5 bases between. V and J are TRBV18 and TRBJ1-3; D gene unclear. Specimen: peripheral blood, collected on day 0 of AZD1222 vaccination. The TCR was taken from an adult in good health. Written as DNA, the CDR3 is TGTGCCAGCTCACAACAGGGAAACACCATATATTTT. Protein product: CASSQQGNTIYF.